The 7 T cell receptor beta chains given below trace back to one sample, sequenced in a study of identical twins. TCRdb analysed the 5' RACE reads with MiXCR anew, one entry per CDR3 protein. The sample holds 250,000 or so distinct CDR3 sequences, around 7.6% seen once. These data were likewise used in another study, on yellow fever vaccine responses in identical twins.

The sequenced sample was CD8+ T cells sorted from blood. Receptor source: a woman younger than 35 in good health.

The chain couples TRBV7-2 to TRBJ1-1; 8 positions match TRBD1. Germline V gene sequence: CDR1 SGHTA, CDR2 FQGNSA. The CDR3 contains 16 residues. V was pared by 2 bases and J by 4 bases, with 9 bases of the junction left unmatched. The CDR3 DNA follows: TGTGCCAGCAGCTTACCTCGTTACAGGGGGGGCACTGAAGCTTTCTTT. Its translation is CASSLPRYRGGTEAFF.

Here the CDR3 DNA reads TGTGCCAGCAGTTTTTCGAATGGAATTCCTCCGTTCTTC. It codes for CASSFSNGIPPFF. The chain is built from TRBV12-3 or TRBV12-4 and TRBJ2-1, with D uncertain. V gave up 3 bases and J gave up 15 bases, with 18 bases separating them. This CDR3 is built from 13 residues.

The chain uses TRBV20-1 and TRBJ2-7, with D perhaps matching TRBD1 or TRBD2 (7 bases each). Germline assignment: CDR1 DFQATT and CDR2 SNEGSKA (reference sequence). Trimming pared 1 base from V and 6 bases from J, leaving 13 bases between. CDR3 length: 13 residues. CDR3 residues: CSARGQGGPEQYF. CDR3 coding DNA: TGCAGTGCTAGAGGACAGGGAGGGCCCGAGCAGTACTTC.

This clonotype was counted at least ten times. This rearrangement joins TRBV12-3 or TRBV12-4 to TRBJ2-1, with TRBD2 as a possible D gene (5 bases). Between the trimmed V and J ends, which lost 6 bases and 8 bases, there was a span of 11 bases. CDR3 length: 12 amino acids. The CDR3 DNA is TGTGCCAGCAGACTAGGCAAGGATGAGCAGTTCTTC. As protein: CASRLGKDEQFF.

This clonotype has just a few counts. The chain couples TRBV4-1 to TRBJ1-5; 9 bases are shared with TRBD1. CDR3 length: 16 amino acids. Germline-derived CDR1 and CDR2 are MGHRA and YSYEKL. J was trimmed by 4 bases and V by 0 bases; bases with no gene match: 4. CDR3 amino acids: CASSQEGQGLNQPQHF. The CDR3 coding sequence is TGCGCCAGCAGCCAAGAGGGACAGGGACTAAATCAGCCCCAGCATTTT.

This clonotype appeared once. The DNA for the CDR3 is TGTGCCAGCAGCCGAGGGGGAGGGAATAACGCCGGGGAGCTGTTTTTT. Its protein product is CASSRGGGNNAGELFF. The gene calls are TRBV7-9 and TRBJ2-2; maybe TRBD2 (7 bases). CDR1 is SEHNR and CDR2 is FQNEAQ in the germline V gene (reference sequence). V was clipped by 5 bases and J by 6 bases, with 19 bases between them. The CDR3 has 16 residues.

The sample holds many counts of this clonotype. The chain links TRBV7-9 to TRBJ2-2; possibly TRBD1 or TRBD2 for D (6 bases each). Germline CDR1 SEHNR, CDR2 FQNEAQ (reference sequence). CDR3 length: 14 amino acids. V lost 3 bases to trimming and J lost 4 bases, with 9 bases between them. CDR3 sequence (DNA): TGTGCCAGCAGCTTTGGGGGGCGCACCGGGGAGCTGTTTTTT. Its protein product is CASSFGGRTGELFF.